This T cell receptor (beta chain) is drawn from a study of patients and donors after allogeneic stem cell transplantation. A single record per CDR3 protein comes from TCRdb applying MiXCR to the RT-PCR reads. The data contain roughly 230,000 distinct CDR3 sequences, roughly an eighth of them singletons. This clonotype has more than one count but fewer than ten. Trimming removed 6 bases from V and 4 bases from J, with 10 bases in between. Per germline, CDR1 SGHTA and CDR2 FQGNSA. This CDR3 is built from 14 residues. The sequenced sample was blood, either unsorted or a sorted T cell fraction (not recorded which). The chain uses TRBV7-2 and TRBJ1-6; D call uncertain. This TCR came from a human donor who was either an allogeneic HSCT recipient or a stem cell or donor lymphocyte infusion donor (not recorded which). It is not recorded whose cells these are; they may come from a transplant donor. This CDR3 is CASRSPGYNSPLHF. The DNA for the CDR3 is TGTGCCAGCAGGTCCCCGGGATATAATTCACCCCTCCACTTT.